What follows is one T cell receptor beta chain and its context. The antigen is undetermined. This record belongs to a study of T cells after yellow fever vaccination. Study findings and constraints: The secondary response showed a weaker magnitude and a faster peak, day 5 versus 15. The booster saw the reappearance of most primary-vaccination clones (approximately 97% CD4, roughly 90% CD8).

Trimming removed 7 bases from V and 4 bases from J, with 11 bases in between. CDR3 size: 12 residues. CDR1 and CDR2 (germline): SGHRS, YFSETQ. TCRdb ran MiXCR on the 5' RACE reads and lists one entry per CDR3 protein. The sample lists nearly 300,000 distinct CDR3 sequences; roughly 9% were seen once. This chain connects TRBV5-1 to TRBJ2-5; D is unresolved. The sample consisted of CD4+ T cells sorted from PBMCs, taken 5 days after the yellow fever booster vaccination. The source of this sequence is a man between 18 and 35 years old who received the YFV17D yellow fever vaccine. The CDR3 is CASRYWGETQYF. For the CDR3, the DNA is TGCGCCAGCCGTTACTGGGGAGAGACCCAGTACTTC.